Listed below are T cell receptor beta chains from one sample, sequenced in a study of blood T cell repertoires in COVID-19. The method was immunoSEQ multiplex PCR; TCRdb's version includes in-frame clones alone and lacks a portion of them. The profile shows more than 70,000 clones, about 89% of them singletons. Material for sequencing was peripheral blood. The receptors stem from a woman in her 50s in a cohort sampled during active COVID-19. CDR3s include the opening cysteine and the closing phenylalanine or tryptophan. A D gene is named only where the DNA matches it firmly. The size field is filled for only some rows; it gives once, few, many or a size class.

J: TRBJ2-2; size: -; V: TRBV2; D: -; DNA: TGTGCCAGCAGACCTCAGGGGTACACCGGGGAGCTGTTTTTT; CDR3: CASRPQGYTGELFF
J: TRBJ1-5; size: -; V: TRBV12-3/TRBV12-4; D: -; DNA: TGTGCCAGCAGTCCGTTGCGGGGACCCCAGCATTTT; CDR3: CASSPLRGPQHF
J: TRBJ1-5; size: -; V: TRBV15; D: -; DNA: TGTGCCACCAGCAGAGGAGCGGACAATCAGCCCCAGCATTTT; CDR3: CATSRGADNQPQHF
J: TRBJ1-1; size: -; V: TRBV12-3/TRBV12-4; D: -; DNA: TGTGCCAGCAGGAGAGGAGGGACGGAAGCTTTCTTT; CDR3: CASRRGGTEAFF
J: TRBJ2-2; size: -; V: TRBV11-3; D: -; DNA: TGTGCCAGCAGCCCTCGACGAAGTCGGGCCGGGGAGCTGTTTTTT; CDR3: CASSPRRSRAGELFF
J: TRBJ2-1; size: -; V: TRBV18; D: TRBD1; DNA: TGTGCCAGCTCACCGGGACAGGGCCCCCATGAGCAGTTCTTC; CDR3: CASSPGQGPHEQFF
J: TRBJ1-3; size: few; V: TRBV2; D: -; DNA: TGTGCCAGCAAAGGGGGAGCGGCTGGAAACACCATATATTTT; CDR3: CASKGGAAGNTIYF
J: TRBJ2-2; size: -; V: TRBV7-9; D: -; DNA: TGTGCCAGCAGCTTATCGGGGGGCTACACCGGGGAGCTGTTTTTT; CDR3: CASSLSGGYTGELFF
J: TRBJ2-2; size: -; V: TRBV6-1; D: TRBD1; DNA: TGTGCCAGCAGTGAAGCGCTGGGGACAGCCACCGGGGAGCTGTTTTTT; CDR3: CASSEALGTATGELFF
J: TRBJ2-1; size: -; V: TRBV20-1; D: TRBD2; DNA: TGCAGTGCTAGTTGGACTAGAAATGAGCAGTTCTTC; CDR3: CSASWTRNEQFF
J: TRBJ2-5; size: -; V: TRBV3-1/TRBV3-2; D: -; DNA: TGTGCCAGCAGCCACTTGGGTGGGAGTTTAGAGACCCAGTACTTC; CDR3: CASSHLGGSLETQYF
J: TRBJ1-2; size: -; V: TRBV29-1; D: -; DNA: TGCAGCGTTGTCGGGAACGCCTATGGCTACACCTTC; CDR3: CSVVGNAYGYTF
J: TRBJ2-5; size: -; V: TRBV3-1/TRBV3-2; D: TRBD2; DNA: TGTGCGACTAGCCGTACAGAGACCCAGTACTTC; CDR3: CATSRTETQYF